The T cell receptor beta chain described here comes from a study of patients and donors after allogeneic stem cell transplantation. This clonotype occurred a few times. TCRdb independently ran MiXCR on the RT-PCR reads; one entry per CDR3 protein. The data contain approximately 150,000 distinct CDR3 sequences, over 35% of them singletons. The V gene's germline CDR1 is MNHEY and CDR2 SMNVEV (reference sequence). The CDR3 totals 13 residues. Trimming shortened V by 3 bases and J by 4 bases, and 9 bases separated the two germline ends. V gene TRBV27 combines with J gene TRBJ1-2; the D gene is possibly TRBD1 (6 bases). Material: blood, either unsorted or a sorted T cell fraction (not recorded which). The receptor was isolated from a human donor who was either an allogeneic HSCT recipient or a stem cell or donor lymphocyte infusion donor (not recorded which). It is not recorded whose cells these are; they may come from a transplant donor. The CDR3, as DNA: TGTGCCAGCAGTTTTACAGGGATCTATGGCTACACCTTC. It specifies CASSFTGIYGYTF.